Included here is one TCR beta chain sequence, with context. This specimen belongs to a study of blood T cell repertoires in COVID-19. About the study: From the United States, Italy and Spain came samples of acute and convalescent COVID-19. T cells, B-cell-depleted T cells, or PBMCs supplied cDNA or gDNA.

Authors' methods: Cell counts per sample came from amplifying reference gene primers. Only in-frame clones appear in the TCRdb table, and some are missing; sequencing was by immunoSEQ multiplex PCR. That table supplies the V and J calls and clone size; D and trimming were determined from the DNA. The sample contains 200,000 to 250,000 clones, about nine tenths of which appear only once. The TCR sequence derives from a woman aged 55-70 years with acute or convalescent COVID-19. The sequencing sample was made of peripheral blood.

The CDR3 DNA sequence: TGTGCCAGCTCACCTCAGGGTACTAATGAAAAACTGTTTTTT. Its protein product is CASSPQGTNEKLFF. The chain recombines TRBV18 with TRBJ1-4; TRBD1 might be the D (5 bases). Germline CDR1 and CDR2: KGHSH and LQKENI. Trimming left V 3 bases short and J 2 bases short, with 7 bases between. The CDR3 runs 14 residues.